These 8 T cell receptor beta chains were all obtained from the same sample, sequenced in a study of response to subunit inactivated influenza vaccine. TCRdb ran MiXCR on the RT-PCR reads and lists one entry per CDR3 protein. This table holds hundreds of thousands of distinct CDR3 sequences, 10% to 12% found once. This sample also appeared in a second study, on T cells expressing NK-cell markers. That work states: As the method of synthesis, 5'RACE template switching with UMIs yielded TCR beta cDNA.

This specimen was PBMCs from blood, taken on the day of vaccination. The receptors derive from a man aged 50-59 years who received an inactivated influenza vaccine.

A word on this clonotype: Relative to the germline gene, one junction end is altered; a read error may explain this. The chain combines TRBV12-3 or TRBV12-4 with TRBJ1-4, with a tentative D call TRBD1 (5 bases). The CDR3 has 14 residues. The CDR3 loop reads CTSSLTGGGEKLFF. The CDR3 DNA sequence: TGTACCAGCAGTTTAACCGGGGGTGGCGAAAAACTGTTTTTT.

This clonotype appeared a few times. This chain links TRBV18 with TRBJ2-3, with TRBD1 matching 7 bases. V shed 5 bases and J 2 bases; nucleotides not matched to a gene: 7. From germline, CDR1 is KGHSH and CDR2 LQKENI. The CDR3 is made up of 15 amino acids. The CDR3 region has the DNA TGTGCCAGCTCATTCCGACAGGGAAACACAGATACGCAGTATTTT. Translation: CASSFRQGNTDTQYF.

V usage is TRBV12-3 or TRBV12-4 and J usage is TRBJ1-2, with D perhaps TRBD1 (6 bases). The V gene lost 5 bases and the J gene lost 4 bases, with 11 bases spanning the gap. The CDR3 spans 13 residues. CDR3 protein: CASSITGSYGYTF. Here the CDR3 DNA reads TGTGCCAGCAGTATAACAGGGTCCTATGGCTACACCTTC.

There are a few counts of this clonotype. DNA of the CDR3: TGCAGTGCTAGACCGACAGGGGAACGCGGCACCGGGGAGCTGTTTTTT. This codes for CSARPTGERGTGELFF. This sequence joins TRBV20-1 and TRBJ2-2; TRBD1 matches 8 bases. The ends lost 2 bases at V and 4 bases at J; junction bases unmatched: 9. Germline V lookup: CDR1 DFQATT, CDR2 SNEGSKA (reference sequence). CDR3 length equals 16 residues.

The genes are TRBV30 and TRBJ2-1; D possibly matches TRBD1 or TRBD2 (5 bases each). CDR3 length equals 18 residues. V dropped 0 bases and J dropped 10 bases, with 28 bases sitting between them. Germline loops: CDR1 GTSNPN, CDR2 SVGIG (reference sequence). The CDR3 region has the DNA TGTGCCTGGAGTGTAGGGGTCACCCTAACCCTAGCAAAGTACGAGCAGTTCTTC. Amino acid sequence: CAWSVGVTLTLAKYEQFF. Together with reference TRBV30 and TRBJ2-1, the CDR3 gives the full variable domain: SQTIHQWPATLVQPVGSPLSLECTVEGTSNPNLYWYRQAAGRGLQLLFYSVGIGQISSEVPQNLSASRPQDRQFILSSKKLLLSDSGFYLCAWSVGVTLTLAKYEQFFGPGTRLTVL.

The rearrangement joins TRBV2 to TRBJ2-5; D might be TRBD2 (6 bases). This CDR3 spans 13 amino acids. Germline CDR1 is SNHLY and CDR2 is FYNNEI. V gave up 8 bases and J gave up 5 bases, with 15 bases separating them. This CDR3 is CASWGTSGETQYF. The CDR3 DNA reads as TGTGCCAGCTGGGGTACCAGCGGGGAGACCCAGTACTTC. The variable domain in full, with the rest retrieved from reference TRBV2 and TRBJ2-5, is EPEVTQTPSHQVTQMGQEVILRCVPISNHLYFYWYRQILGQKVEFLVSFYNNEISEKSEIFDDQFSVERPDGSNFTLKIRSTKLEDSAMYFCASWGTSGETQYFGPGTRLLVL.

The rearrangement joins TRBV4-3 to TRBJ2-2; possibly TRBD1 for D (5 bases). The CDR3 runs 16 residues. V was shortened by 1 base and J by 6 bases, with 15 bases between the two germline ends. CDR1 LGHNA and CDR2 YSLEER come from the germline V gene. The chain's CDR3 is CASSQAPRVGAGELFF. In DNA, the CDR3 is TGCGCCAGCAGCCAAGCCCCACGGGTAGGGGCCGGGGAGCTGTTTTTT.

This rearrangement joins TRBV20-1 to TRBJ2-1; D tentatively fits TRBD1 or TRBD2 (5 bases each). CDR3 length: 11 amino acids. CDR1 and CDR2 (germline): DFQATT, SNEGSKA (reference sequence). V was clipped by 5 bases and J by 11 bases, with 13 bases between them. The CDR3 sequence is CSAPGGGKQFF. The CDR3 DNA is TGCAGTGCTCCCGGTGGGGGTAAGCAGTTCTTC.